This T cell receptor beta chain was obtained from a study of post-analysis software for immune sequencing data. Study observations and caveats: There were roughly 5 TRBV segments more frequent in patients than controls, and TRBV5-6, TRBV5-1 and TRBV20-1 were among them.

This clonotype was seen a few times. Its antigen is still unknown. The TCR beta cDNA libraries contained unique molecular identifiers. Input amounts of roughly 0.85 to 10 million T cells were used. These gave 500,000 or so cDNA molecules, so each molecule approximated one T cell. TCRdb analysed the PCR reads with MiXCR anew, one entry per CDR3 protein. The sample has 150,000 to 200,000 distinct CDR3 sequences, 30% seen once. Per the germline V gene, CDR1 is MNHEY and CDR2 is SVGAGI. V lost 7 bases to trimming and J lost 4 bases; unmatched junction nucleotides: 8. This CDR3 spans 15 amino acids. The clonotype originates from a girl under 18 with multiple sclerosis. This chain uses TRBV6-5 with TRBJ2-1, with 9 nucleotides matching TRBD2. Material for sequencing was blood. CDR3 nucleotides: TGTGCCAGCAATGCCGCGGGAGGGCCGTACAATGAGCAGTTCTTC. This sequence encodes CASNAAGGPYNEQFF.